The clone carrying this TCR beta chain was seen more than once but under ten times. iRepertoire HTBI primers and Arm-PCR of CDR3 regions built TCR beta libraries. TCRdb ran MiXCR on the multiplex PCR reads and lists one entry per CDR3 protein. The sample yields more than 400,000 distinct CDR3 sequences, around 17% seen once. V dropped 0 bases and J dropped 8; count of bases not matched to a gene: 5. Germline values: CDR1 SGHTA, CDR2 FQGTGA. The CDR3 is 15 residues long. These data are taken from a study of regulatory T cells in long-lasting Graves disease. Time point reported: newly diagnosed GD, antithyroid drugs for less than 3 months. From PBMCs, RNA was extracted and then used to make the TCR library. This sample was shared with a second study, whose subject was T cells in Graves' hyperthyroidism and ophthalmopathy.

This clonotype originated in a woman in her twenties or thirties with Graves disease. Here the sequenced sample was peripheral blood mononuclear cells (PBMCs), taken at new diagnosis, from a patient treated with antithyroid drugs. This sequence joins TRBV7-3 and TRBJ2-2; 8 bases map to TRBD1. The CDR3 sequence: CASSLTAGGMGELFF. The CDR3 DNA sequence: TGTGCCAGCAGCTTAACTGCAGGGGGCATGGGGGAGCTGTTTTTT.